This note documents a single TCR beta chain sequence. This entry comes from a study of cytomegalovirus exposure and HLA in healthy donors. The primer mix had 60 Vbeta and 13 Jbeta primers. Some clones are missing from TCRdb's copy, which holds only in-frame ones; the method was immunoSEQ multiplex PCR. The table has some 150,000 clones, 78% seen once. Germline-derived CDR1 and CDR2 are KGHSH and LQKENI. J gave up 7 bases and V 5 bases, and 9 bases lay outside the gene matches. The CDR3 has 15 amino acids. The TCR was taken from a male donor in good health and CMV-seronegative. The rearrangement uses TRBV18 and TRBJ2-4; 9 bases match TRBD1. Sequencing used PBMCs. The CDR3 region is CASSSRDRVTNIQYF. Here the CDR3 DNA reads TGTGCCAGCTCATCCCGGGACAGGGTAACTAACATTCAGTACTTC.